One and the same sample provided the 10 T cell receptor beta chains below, sequenced in a study of cytomegalovirus exposure and HLA in healthy donors. The PCR contained 60 Vbeta and 13 Jbeta primers. Profiling relied on immunoSEQ multiplex PCR, and the TCRdb table lists in-frame clones only, not all of them. This sample carries around 200,000 clones, around 68% of them seen once, and the ten largest clones take roughly 2.9%. The sample was PBMCs. These TCRs come from a man aged 35 to 55 in good health and CMV-seronegative.

J is TRBJ2-3 and V is TRBV6-5; D possibly corresponds to TRBD2 (5 bases). The CDR3 length is 13 residues. From germline, CDR1 is MNHEY and CDR2 SVGAGI. V lost 6 bases, J lost 3 bases, and 10 bases lay in between. The CDR3 bases are TGTGCCAGCAGCACTAGTTCAACAGATACGCAGTATTTT. It is translated as CASSTSSTDTQYF.

The chain links TRBV6-6 to TRBJ1-6; no definite D call. The germline CDR1 and CDR2 sequences are MNHNY and SVGAGI (reference sequence). Trimming took 7 bases from V and 10 from J, leaving 17 bases between them. The CDR3 is made up of 14 amino acids. The CDR3 DNA is TGTGCCAGCAACCAGAAGGCGGAAGACTCACCCCTCCACTTT. Protein product: CASNQKAEDSPLHF.

The rearrangement joins TRBV18 to TRBJ2-1; 7 nucleotides match TRBD1. The CDR3 extends over 15 amino acids. V shed 4 bases, J shed 2 bases, and the junction held 5 bases outside the gene matches. CDR1 and CDR2 from the germline V gene are KGHSH and LQKENI. CDR3 in DNA: TGTGCCAGCTCACAGCCGGGACAGCCCTACAATGAGCAGTTCTTC. Translated, it gives CASSQPGQPYNEQFF.

This clone has just one count. The rearrangement joins TRBV18 to TRBJ1-2; D gene ambiguous. The CDR3 has 14 amino acids. Trimming pared 3 bases from V and 6 bases from J, leaving 14 bases between. Germline V gene data show CDR1 as KGHSH and CDR2 as LQKENI. The CDR3 is CASSPPYNPNGYTF. The CDR3 DNA sequence: TGTGCCAGCTCACCCCCCTATAACCCAAATGGCTACACCTTC.

About this clone itself: Other DNA sequences in this specimen translate into the identical CDR3. The chain is built from TRBV9 and TRBJ1-3; D gene uncertain. The CDR3 extends over 15 amino acids. Germline V gives CDR1 SGDLS, CDR2 YYNGEE. Trimming left V 2 bases short and J 2 bases short, with 11 bases between. The CDR3 region has the DNA TGTGCCAGCAGCGTGAGGGAGGACCCTGGAAACACCATATATTTT. Amino acids: CASSVREDPGNTIYF. Full variable domain (rest looked up from reference TRBV9 and TRBJ1-3): DSGVTQTPKHLITATGQRVTLRCSPRSGDLSVYWYQQSLDQGLQFLIQYYNGEERAKGNILERFSAQQFPDLHSELNLSSLELGDSALYFCASSVREDPGNTIYFGEGSWLTVV.

J is TRBJ1-5 and V is TRBV10-3, with D perhaps matching TRBD1 (5 bases). The CDR3 loop spans 14 amino acids. Germline CDR1 reads ENHRY; CDR2 reads SYGVKD. Trimming took off 8 bases at V and 3 bases at J, with 14 bases between the two ends. For the CDR3, the DNA is TGTGCCATCTCGGAGGGGAGCGACAATCAGCCCCAGCATTTT. Translating it yields CAISEGSDNQPQHF.

The J gene is TRBJ2-3, the V gene TRBV21-1; TRBD2, the table's D call, lacks a check against the DNA. TRBV21-1 is a documented pseudogene. The CDR3 has 17 residues. The CDR3 region is CASSPVGSSGPTDTQYF. As DNA, the CDR3 is TGTGCCAGCAGCCCCGTCGGGTCCTCCGGCCCCACAGATACGCAGTATTTT.

This clone was observed a single time. The CDR3 DNA reads as TGCGCCAGCAGCAAGAGGGGGGCCAACGTCCTGACTTTC. Translation gives CASSKRGANVLTF. The chain uses TRBV5-1 and TRBJ2-6; D gene ambiguous. Trimming removed 4 bases at V and 4 bases at J, with 6 bases between. Germline CDR1 and CDR2: SGHRS and YFSETQ. The CDR3 has 13 amino acids.

This chain joins TRBV5-6 and TRBJ2-1; a possible D gene is TRBD2 (6 bases). V was shortened by 2 bases and J by 4 bases, with 10 bases between the two germline ends. Germline lookup yields CDR1 SGHDT and CDR2 YYEEEE. This CDR3 region has 14 residues. As DNA, the CDR3 is TGTGCCAGCAGCTTATTAGCGGTATACAATGAGCAGTTCTTC. It yields the protein CASSLLAVYNEQFF.

This chain joins TRBV4-1 and TRBJ2-1; 7 bases fit TRBD1. The CDR3 has 17 amino acids. Germline-derived CDR1 and CDR2 are MGHRA and YSYEKL. After removal of 2 bases from V and 5 bases from J, the junction contained 12 bases not matched to a gene. This CDR3 reads CASSQTLRGLGNNEQFF. DNA of the CDR3: TGCGCCAGCAGCCAAACGCTGAGGGGGCTTGGGAACAATGAGCAGTTCTTC.